These T cell receptor beta chains were read from a single sample in a study of shared clonotypes between healthy human individuals. The assay was immunoSEQ multiplex PCR, and TCRdb's table has in-frame clones only and misses some. The sample contains 2 million to 2.5 million clones, 90% to 96% of which appear only once. Sequenced: naive CD4+ T cells sorted from blood. All receptors derive from a man younger than 35 in good health. Each CDR3 is given without its conserved first and last residue.

j_call: TRBJ1-1; v_call: TRBV28; cdr3_aa: ASSPRLGLGGF
j_call: TRBJ2-7; v_call: TRBV7-2; cdr3_aa: ASSLEEGNYEQY
j_call: TRBJ2-1; v_call: TRBV19; cdr3_aa: ASSTSPGRGSYNEQF
j_call: TRBJ1-6; v_call: TRBV18; cdr3_aa: ASSQGVEAPLH
j_call: TRBJ1-6; v_call: TRBV6-1; cdr3_aa: ASLQTANSPLH
j_call: TRBJ2-1; v_call: TRBV28; cdr3_aa: ASSWTISSSYNEQF
j_call: TRBJ2-7; v_call: TRBV6-5; cdr3_aa: ASSKDSLASEQY
j_call: TRBJ2-3; v_call: TRBV2; cdr3_aa: ASSDPGGGDTDTQY
j_call: TRBJ1-5; v_call: TRBV19; cdr3_aa: ASSIVQGAGQPQH
j_call: TRBJ2-7; v_call: TRBV6-5; cdr3_aa: ASSRQGGGGEQY
j_call: TRBJ1-1; v_call: TRBV2; cdr3_aa: ASNGGNAYTEAF
j_call: TRBJ1-5; v_call: TRBV6-1; cdr3_aa: ASSEASNQPQH
j_call: TRBJ2-5; v_call: TRBV7-2; cdr3_aa: ASSSGTSGARAQY
j_call: TRBJ2-7; v_call: TRBV28; cdr3_aa: ASNPWGVEQY
j_call: TRBJ2-7; v_call: TRBV30; cdr3_aa: ACRDSPYEQY
j_call: TRBJ1-2; v_call: TRBV29-1; cdr3_aa: SVDPQEDGYT
j_call: TRBJ1-6; v_call: TRBV7-3; cdr3_aa: ASSLLGGLSSYNSPLH
j_call: TRBJ1-1; v_call: TRBV11-2; cdr3_aa: ASSPTHKNTEAF
j_call: TRBJ2-7; v_call: TRBV5-4; cdr3_aa: ASSLGSAGNYEQY
j_call: TRBJ2-5; v_call: TRBV6-6; cdr3_aa: ASSKPDRVGTQY
j_call: TRBJ2-2; v_call: TRBV7-9; cdr3_aa: ASSSQRVANTGELF
j_call: TRBJ1-1; v_call: TRBV28; cdr3_aa: ASRLQTPNTEAF
j_call: TRBJ1-1; v_call: TRBV18; cdr3_aa: ASSPNTGAPEAF
j_call: TRBJ2-1; v_call: TRBV9; cdr3_aa: ASSGGDEQF
j_call: TRBJ2-7; v_call: TRBV21-1; cdr3_aa: ASGSGTSSYEQY
j_call: TRBJ1-2; v_call: TRBV6-5; cdr3_aa: ASSYGDRSNYGYT
j_call: TRBJ2-7; v_call: TRBV6-5; cdr3_aa: ASSRLAGVREQY
j_call: TRBJ1-1; v_call: TRBV7-3; cdr3_aa: ASSYRGPGTEAF
j_call: TRBJ1-5; v_call: TRBV15; cdr3_aa: ATSSPLGLRQPQH
j_call: TRBJ1-5; v_call: TRBV2; cdr3_aa: ASSTATALNQPQH
j_call: TRBJ1-2; v_call: TRBV6-1; cdr3_aa: ATRWDRANGYT
j_call: TRBJ2-7; v_call: TRBV27; cdr3_aa: ASSPRLGYEQY
j_call: TRBJ1-1; v_call: TRBV5-4; cdr3_aa: ASSLAALNTEAF
j_call: TRBJ1-2; v_call: TRBV4-1; cdr3_aa: ASSLAGYGYT
j_call: TRBJ1-1; v_call: TRBV20-1; cdr3_aa: SAEATEAF
j_call: TRBJ2-7; v_call: TRBV10-3; cdr3_aa: AIRGSYEQY
j_call: TRBJ2-5; v_call: TRBV2; cdr3_aa: ASSPTGTAGEY
j_call: TRBJ1-1; v_call: TRBV27; cdr3_aa: ATAQWGRGTEAF
j_call: TRBJ1-2; v_call: TRBV9; cdr3_aa: ASSVDGYGYT
j_call: TRBJ2-1; v_call: TRBV5-1; cdr3_aa: ASSLESSGVNEQF
j_call: TRBJ2-3; v_call: TRBV28; cdr3_aa: ASTRAGVTDTQY
j_call: TRBJ1-4; v_call: TRBV30; cdr3_aa: AWSSQGREKLF
j_call: TRBJ1-3; v_call: TRBV10-2; cdr3_aa: ASSEFSSGNTIY
j_call: TRBJ1-5; v_call: TRBV19; cdr3_aa: ASRTSQGAYQPQH
j_call: TRBJ2-5; v_call: TRBV5-4; cdr3_aa: ASSLTSGEQETQY
j_call: TRBJ2-5; v_call: TRBV5-6; cdr3_aa: ASSLLAGGSIETQY
j_call: TRBJ2-7; v_call: TRBV18; cdr3_aa: ATSEGSVSYEQY
j_call: TRBJ1-2; v_call: TRBV6-6; cdr3_aa: ASRQTGTVYGYT
j_call: TRBJ1-2; v_call: TRBV5-1; cdr3_aa: ASSSETGRNYGYT
j_call: TRBJ2-7; v_call: TRBV5-1; cdr3_aa: ASSLGTGTGRSYEQY
j_call: TRBJ1-5; v_call: TRBV4-1; cdr3_aa: ASSQVTSNQPQH